This passage covers 21 T cell receptor beta chains from one sample sequenced in a study of blood T cell repertoires in COVID-19. Sequencing used immunoSEQ multiplex PCR; TCRdb keeps in-frame clones, though not all of them. Counted here are 150,000 to 180,000 clones, 70% to 90% occurring once; the ten biggest clones make up roughly 8.3%. The sequenced sample was peripheral blood. Source of these receptors: a woman aged 60-75 years with COVID-19, enrolled during active disease.

The chain recombines TRBV6-5 with TRBJ1-5; D remains ambiguous. CDR1 and CDR2 from the germline V gene are MNHEY and SVGAGI. The CDR3 totals 13 residues. The V gene lost 6 bases and the J gene lost 4 bases, with 10 bases spanning the gap. CDR3 in amino acids: CASRGALNQPQHF. The CDR3, as DNA: TGTGCCAGCAGGGGAGCACTAAATCAGCCCCAGCATTTT.

This clone was detected a few times. CDR3 in amino acids: CASRPVRAGVGEQFF. The DNA for the CDR3 is TGTGCCAGCAGGCCCGTGAGGGCGGGAGTGGGTGAGCAGTTCTTC. The chain employs TRBV6-5 and TRBJ2-1; 7 bases line up with TRBD2. Trimming removed 6 bases from V and 9 bases from J; junction bases left unmatched: 14. The CDR3 extends over 15 amino acids. From germline, CDR1 is MNHEY and CDR2 SVGAGI.

This chain joins TRBV5-1 and TRBJ2-2; TRBD2 aligns across 10 bases. The trim removed 2 bases at V and 6 bases at J, leaving 7 bases unmatched. Germline values: CDR1 SGHRS, CDR2 YFSETQ. This CDR3 region has 16 residues. CDR3 protein: CASSLSPSGSAGELFF. CDR3 nucleotides: TGCGCCAGCAGCTTATCGCCTAGCGGGAGTGCCGGGGAGCTGTTTTTT.

The V and J genes are TRBV7-2 and TRBJ2-3, with 12 nucleotides matching TRBD2. The CDR3 length is 16 residues. With 5 bases clipped from V and 7 bases from J, the junction kept 10 bases outside the gene matches. CDR1 is SGHTA, CDR2 FQGNSA, per germline. This chain's CDR3 is CASSHTSGRLPNTQYF. CDR3 coding DNA: TGTGCCAGCAGCCACACTAGCGGGAGGCTGCCAAATACGCAGTATTTT.

The chain is built from TRBV6-1 and TRBJ1-4; no clear D. The CDR3 consists of 15 residues. The V and J ends lost 2 bases and 6 bases respectively, with 13 bases between them. Germline V gene sequence: CDR1 MNHNS, CDR2 SASEGT. The CDR3 nucleotides read TGTGCCAGCAGTGAATCCGTACAGTCAGATGAAAAACTGTTTTTT. Translated: CASSESVQSDEKLFF.

This clone was counted only a few times. The rearrangement joins TRBV9 to TRBJ1-2; possibly TRBD1 for D (5 bases). Germline loops: CDR1 SGDLS, CDR2 YYNGEE. The CDR3 covers 10 residues. Trimming took off 3 bases at V and 8 bases at J, with 5 bases between the two ends. DNA of the CDR3: TGTGCCAGCAGCGGGGGCGGCTACACCTTC. Amino acids: CASSGGGYTF.

This chain links TRBV19 with TRBJ1-5; 7 bases are a match to TRBD1. Germline lookup yields CDR1 LNHDA and CDR2 SQIVND (reference sequence). The V segment lost 10 bases and the J segment 4 bases; nucleotides outside the gene matches: 13. The CDR3 has 15 amino acids. The DNA for the CDR3 is TGTGCCACCCGACGGGGACAGCCAGATAATCAGCCCCAGCATTTT. Its translation is CATRRGQPDNQPQHF.

This clone was observed a handful of times. One junction end disagrees with the germline gene, perhaps due to a read error. The chain is built from TRBV6-6 and TRBJ1-5; 7 positions match TRBD1. The CDR3 sequence is 13 residues long. Per germline, CDR1 MNHNY and CDR2 SVGAGI (reference sequence). CDR3 in DNA: TGTGCCAGCAGTTCCGACAGGGTGCAGCACCAGCATTTT. Residues: CASSSDRVQHQHF.

The chain recombines TRBV9 with TRBJ1-2; D might be TRBD1 (5 bases). Between the trimmed V and J ends, which lost 0 bases and 6 bases, there was a span of 9 bases. The CDR3 runs 13 residues. Germline V gene sequence: CDR1 SGDLS, CDR2 YYNGEE. The CDR3 DNA sequence: TGTGCCAGCAGCGTAGATCTAGGGGATGGCTACACCTTC. This translates into CASSVDLGDGYTF. Full variable domain (missing parts from reference TRBV9 and TRBJ1-2): DSGVTQTPKHLITATGQRVTLRCSPRSGDLSVYWYQQSLDQGLQFLIQYYNGEERAKGNILERFSAQQFPDLHSELNLSSLELGDSALYFCASSVDLGDGYTFGSGTRLTVV.

V is TRBV5-1 and J is TRBJ2-1; 10 bases line up with TRBD2. Germline V gene sequence: CDR1 SGHRS, CDR2 YFSETQ. The CDR3 loop spans 13 amino acids. Germline trimming cut 8 bases from V and 7 bases from J; bases unmatched to any gene: 6. CDR3: CASSSGRENEQFF. DNA of the CDR3: TGCGCCAGTTCTAGCGGGAGAGAGAATGAGCAGTTCTTC.

The chain has TRBV21-1 and TRBJ2-2; the D call of TRBD2 is as the table states it, not checked on the DNA. TRBV21-1 is classified as a pseudogene. CDR3 size: 20 residues. CDR3 sequence (DNA): TGTGCCAGCAGCGTCCGAGCGGGGACTAGCGGGGTCAGATGCACCGGGGAGCTGTTTTTT. Translating gives CASSVRAGTSGVRCTGELFF.

The chain combines TRBV19 with TRBJ2-1, with D possibly being TRBD2 (5 bases). CDR1 is LNHDA, CDR2 SQIVND, per germline (reference sequence). The CDR3 is made up of 15 amino acids. Deletions cut 1 base from V and 2 bases from J, with 9 bases between. The DNA of the CDR3 is TGTGCCAGTAGTATAGGAGGGAGTACCTACAATGAGCAGTTCTTC. Translated: CASSIGGSTYNEQFF.

The gene calls are TRBV15 and TRBJ1-1, with D unresolved. The length of the CDR3 is 17 residues. Germline-derived CDR1 and CDR2 are LNHNV and YYDKDF (reference sequence). The germline V and J ends were trimmed by 2 bases and 2 bases, with 18 bases remaining between them. The CDR3 here is CATSRPSITDNNTEAFF. The CDR3 DNA is TGTGCCACCAGCAGACCTTCAATTACTGACAATAACACTGAAGCTTTCTTT.

This clone has only one observation. One end of the junction fails to match germline, which may point to a read error. V gene TRBV19 combines with J gene TRBJ2-6; the match to TRBD1 covers 7 bases. CDR1 LNHDA and CDR2 SQIVND come from the germline V gene (reference sequence). CDR3 length: 15 amino acids. CDR3 sequence (DNA): TGTGCCAGTAGTTTAGACAGGGCTGGGGCCAACGTCCTGACTTTC. Its translation is CASSLDRAGANVLTF. Full variable domain (rest looked up from reference TRBV19 and TRBJ2-6): DGGITQSPKYLFRKEGQNVTLSCEQNLNHDAMYWYRQDPGQGLRLIYYSQIVNDFQKGDIAEGYSVSREKKESFPLTVTSAQKNPTAFYLCASSLDRAGANVLTFGAGSRLTVL.

This clone came up a few times. The genes are TRBV4-1 and TRBJ2-2; tentative D call: TRBD2 (6 bases). V lost 8 bases, J lost 2 bases, and 15 bases lay in between. From germline, CDR1 is MGHRA and CDR2 YSYEKL. This CDR3 spans 15 amino acids. The CDR3 bases are TGCGCCAGCGGGCGGGCGGGGACTAACACCGGGGAGCTGTTTTTT. Translated: CASGRAGTNTGELFF.

The chain joins TRBV5-1 to TRBJ2-5; 11 bases fit TRBD2. Trimming at V came to 0 bases and at J to 3 bases, leaving 4 bases not matched to a gene. CDR3 length equals 16 residues. Germline V lookup: CDR1 SGHRS, CDR2 YFSETQ. CDR3 nucleotides: TGCGCCAGCAGCTTGGCCGGGACTAGCGGTGAAGAGACCCAGTACTTC. This gives the protein CASSLAGTSGEETQYF.

This clone was seen once. The chain has TRBV3-1 (or the pseudogene TRBV3-2) and TRBJ2-5, with D tentatively TRBD2 (6 bases). Germline CDR1 and CDR2: LGHDT and YNNKEL (reference sequence). Trimming stripped 0 bases from V and 2 bases from J, with 10 bases between. CDR3 length: 15 amino acids. CDR3 sequence: CASSQDNGGQETQYF. In DNA, the CDR3 is TGTGCCAGCAGCCAAGACAACGGGGGTCAAGAGACCCAGTACTTC.

The chain couples TRBV18 to TRBJ1-2; perhaps TRBD1 as D (6 bases). This CDR3 is 16 amino acids long. Trimming left V 6 bases short and J 2 bases short, with 19 bases between. In germline, CDR1 is KGHSH, CDR2 LQKENI. This chain's CDR3 is CASSTLADTGNYGYTF. The DNA of the CDR3 is TGTGCCAGCTCCACTCTCGCTGATACAGGGAACTATGGCTACACCTTC. Full variable domain (missing parts from reference TRBV18 and TRBJ1-2): NAGVMQNPRHLVRRRGQEARLRCSPMKGHSHVYWYRQLPEEGLKFMVYLQKENIIDESGMPKERFSAEFPKEGPSILRIQQVVRGDSAAYFCASSTLADTGNYGYTFGSGTRLTVV.

This chain links TRBV6-2 or TRBV6-3 with TRBJ1-5, with D perhaps matching TRBD1 (6 bases). CDR3 size: 16 residues. Germline loops: CDR1 MNHEY, CDR2 SVGEGT. V was trimmed by 4 bases and J by 1 base, leaving 14 bases between them. As DNA, the CDR3 is TGTGCCAGCAGTTCCCACAGGGCCGGGAGCAATCAGCCCCAGCATTTT. Its protein is CASSSHRAGSNQPQHF.

The rearrangement links TRBV2 to TRBJ1-2; D not resolved. This CDR3 region has 10 residues. Trimming shortened V by 7 bases and J by 7 bases, and 7 bases separated the two germline ends. The germline CDR1 and CDR2 sequences are SNHLY and FYNNEI. CDR3 in amino acids: CASNGFGYTF. The CDR3 nucleotides are TGTGCCAGCAACGGTTTTGGCTACACCTTC.

This chain links TRBV2 with TRBJ1-5, with 7 bases identical to TRBD1. The CDR3 sequence is 13 residues long. Unmatched junction bases numbered 6, after V lost 3 bases and J lost 10 bases. Germline-derived CDR1 and CDR2 are SNHLY and FYNNEI. The CDR3 loop is CASSETGYGPQHF. The DNA of the CDR3 is TGTGCCAGCAGTGAGACAGGGTACGGCCCCCAGCATTTT.